The 6 T cell receptor beta chains given below trace back to one sample, sequenced in a study of T cell changes during pregnancy in multiple sclerosis. TCRdb keeps only in-frame clones here, not all; method: immunoSEQ multiplex PCR. The data hold 40,000 to 55,000 clones, with approximately 92% observed a single time. Here the sequenced sample was CD4+ T cells from peripheral blood mononuclear cells, taken in the third trimester of pregnancy. These receptors were obtained from a female donor with multiple sclerosis, enrolled in a pregnancy study.

The V and J genes are TRBV4-1 and TRBJ1-2; the D is unclear. V dropped 8 bases and J dropped 0 bases, with 13 bases sitting between them. Germline V gene lookup returns CDR1 MGHRA and CDR2 YSYEKL. The CDR3 is 14 amino acids. The chain's CDR3 is CASAGPTTNYGYTF. CDR3 sequence (DNA): TGCGCCAGCGCGGGCCCCACCACTAACTATGGCTACACCTTC.

The chain has TRBV7-2 and TRBJ1-2, with D tentatively TRBD1 (5 bases). V lost 5 bases, J lost 8 bases, and 9 bases lay in between. The germline V gene has CDR1 SGHTA and CDR2 FQGNSA. The CDR3 extends over 11 amino acids. CDR3 protein: CASSAAGGYTF. For the CDR3, the DNA is TGTGCCAGCAGCGCCGCAGGGGGCTACACCTTC.

The chain links TRBV4-3 to TRBJ1-2; no clear D. V lost 0 bases and J lost 4, with 12 bases in between. Germline lookup yields CDR1 LGHNA and CDR2 YSLEER. The CDR3 runs 15 residues. The CDR3 protein is CASSQDRRTLYGYTF. In DNA form, the CDR3 reads TGCGCCAGCAGCCAAGATCGGAGGACTCTCTATGGCTACACCTTC.

The chain recombines TRBV25-1 with TRBJ2-2; 9 nucleotides match TRBD1. The trim removed 6 bases at V and 6 bases at J, leaving 8 bases unmatched. The CDR3 consists of 15 residues. The germline V gene encodes CDR1 MGHDK and CDR2 SYGVNS. This CDR3 reads CASRTGTGTPGELFF. The CDR3 coding sequence is TGTGCCAGCAGAACCGGGACAGGGACACCCGGGGAGCTGTTTTTT.

The CDR3 nucleotides are TGTGCCATCAGTGAGTCTGACACGATCCGCAGCTCCTACGAGCAGTACTTC. Translated, it gives CAISESDTIRSSYEQYF. The V call is TRBV10-3, the J call TRBJ2-7, with D hard to call. This CDR3 spans 17 amino acids. The V gene's germline CDR1 is ENHRY and CDR2 SYGVKD. Trimming left V 0 bases short and J 0 bases short, with 15 bases between.

The V gene is TRBV9, the J gene TRBJ1-1, with TRBD1 identical over 8 bases. This CDR3 contains 14 residues. The V gene end was trimmed by 2 bases and the J gene end by 5 bases; junction bases not matched to a gene: 5. CDR1 is SGDLS, CDR2 YYNGEE, per germline. This CDR3 reads CASSVTGGWTEAFF. The DNA of the CDR3 is TGTGCCAGCAGCGTTACAGGGGGTTGGACTGAAGCTTTCTTT.